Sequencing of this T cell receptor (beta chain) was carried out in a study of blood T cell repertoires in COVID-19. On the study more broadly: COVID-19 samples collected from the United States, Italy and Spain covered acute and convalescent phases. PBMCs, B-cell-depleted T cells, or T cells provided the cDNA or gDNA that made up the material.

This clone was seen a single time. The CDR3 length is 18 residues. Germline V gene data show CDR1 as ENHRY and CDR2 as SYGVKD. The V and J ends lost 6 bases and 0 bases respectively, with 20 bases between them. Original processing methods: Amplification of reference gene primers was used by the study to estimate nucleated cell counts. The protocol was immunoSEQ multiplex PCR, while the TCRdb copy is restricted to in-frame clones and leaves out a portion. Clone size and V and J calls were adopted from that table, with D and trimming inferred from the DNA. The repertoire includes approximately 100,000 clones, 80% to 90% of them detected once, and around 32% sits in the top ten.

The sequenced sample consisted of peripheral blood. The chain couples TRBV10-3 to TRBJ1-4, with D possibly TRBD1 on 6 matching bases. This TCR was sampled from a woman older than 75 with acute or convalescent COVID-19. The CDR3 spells CAISETKYRVSTNEKLFF. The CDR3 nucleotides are TGTGCCATCAGCGAAACAAAATACAGGGTTTCAACTAATGAAAAACTGTTTTTT.